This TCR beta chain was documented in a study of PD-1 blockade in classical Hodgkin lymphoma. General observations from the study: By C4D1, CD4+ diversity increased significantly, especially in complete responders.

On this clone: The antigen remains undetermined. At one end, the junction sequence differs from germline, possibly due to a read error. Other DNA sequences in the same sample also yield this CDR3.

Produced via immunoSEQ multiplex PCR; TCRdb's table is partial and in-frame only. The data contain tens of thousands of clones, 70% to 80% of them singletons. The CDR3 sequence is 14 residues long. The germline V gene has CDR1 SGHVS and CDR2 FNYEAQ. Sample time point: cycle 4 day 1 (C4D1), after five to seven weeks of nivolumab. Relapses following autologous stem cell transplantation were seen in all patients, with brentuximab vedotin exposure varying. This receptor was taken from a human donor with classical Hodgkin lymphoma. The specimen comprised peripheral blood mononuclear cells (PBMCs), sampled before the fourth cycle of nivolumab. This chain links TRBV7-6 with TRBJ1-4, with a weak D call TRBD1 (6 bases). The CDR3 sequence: CASSLTGNGEKLFF. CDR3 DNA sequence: TGTGCCAGCAGCTTAACAGGGAATGGTGAAAAACTATTTTTT.